The next 4 T cell receptor beta chains were all read from a single sample in a study of regulatory T cells in long-lasting Graves disease. Building of the TCR beta libraries involved iRepertoire HTBI primers and Arm-PCR of CDR3 regions. MiXCR, applied by TCRdb to the multiplex PCR reads, yields one record per CDR3 protein. This sample has 400,000 to 500,000 distinct CDR3 sequences; approximately 22% occur once, and the top ten carry 14%. Time point reported: persistent/refractory GD, antithyroid drugs over 5 years with positive TRAb. PBMC RNA served as the TCR library source. The sample consisted of peripheral blood mononuclear cells (PBMCs), taken when the disease was refractory, from a patient treated with antithyroid drugs. These receptors all stem from a female donor with Graves disease.

As for this clonotype: This CDR3 fails to terminate in the conserved phenylalanine or tryptophan, so it likely reflects a read error. The chain links TRBV27 to TRBJ1-1; D unresolved. Per germline, CDR1 MNHEY and CDR2 SMNVEV (reference sequence). The CDR3 runs 14 residues. CDR3 region: CASSLSDMNTGAFL. The CDR3 DNA reads TGTGCCAGCAGTTTATCAGACATGAACACTGGAGCTTTCCTT.

The V gene is TRBV28, the J gene TRBJ2-1; D tentatively reads TRBD1 or TRBD2 (7 bases each). The CDR3 is made up of 15 amino acids. Looked up from germline, CDR1 is MDHEN and CDR2 is SYDVKM. V gave up 3 bases and J gave up 6 bases, with 15 bases separating them. CDR3 region: CASSFQGGGSNEQFF. CDR3 bases: TGTGCCAGCAGTTTTCAGGGGGGCGGGAGCAATGAGCAGTTCTTC.

In its sample, this clonotype was seen many times. This rearrangement joins TRBV28 to TRBJ1-4; no definite D call. Germline CDR1 MDHEN, CDR2 SYDVKM. The V gene lost 7 bases and the J gene lost 0 bases, with 12 bases spanning the gap. This CDR3 has 15 amino acids. The CDR3 spells CASKGTVTTNEKLFF. The CDR3 nucleotides are TGTGCCAGCAAAGGCACCGTGACAACTAATGAAAAACTGTTTTTT.

V usage is TRBV7-9 and J usage is TRBJ1-1, with TRBD1 matching 9 bases. The CDR3 sequence is 13 residues long. V gave up 5 bases and J gave up 10 bases; unmatched junction bases: 8. Germline lookup yields CDR1 SEHNR and CDR2 FQNEAQ (reference sequence). The CDR3 is CASSGTGFLVAFF. CDR3 DNA sequence: TGTGCCAGCAGCGGGACAGGGTTTCTTGTAGCTTTCTTT. Full variable domain (rest looked up from reference TRBV7-9 and TRBJ1-1): DTGVSQNPRHKITKRGQNVTFRCDPISEHNRLYWYRQTLGQGPEFLTYFQNEAQLEKSRLLSDRFSAERPKGSFSTLEIQRTEQGDSAMYLCASSGTGFLVAFFGQGTRLTVV.